One and the same sample provided the 8 T cell receptor beta chains below, sequenced in a study of cytomegalovirus exposure and HLA in healthy donors. PCR primers comprised 60 Vbeta and 13 Jbeta primers. Libraries were prepared by immunoSEQ multiplex PCR; TCRdb keeps only in-frame clonotypes and omits some of them. The repertoire holds 130,000 or so clones, with more than 60% as singletons. Sequenced: PBMCs. The origin of the receptors is a woman aged 40 to 50 in good health and CMV-seropositive.

The V gene is TRBV30, the J gene TRBJ2-1; tentatively, D is TRBD2 (6 bases). The ends were cut back, 2 bases at V and 8 bases at J, with 16 bases in the middle. The germline V gene has CDR1 GTSNPN and CDR2 SVGIG (reference sequence). The CDR3 is 14 residues long. The CDR3 nucleotides are TGTGCCTGGAGTCAGGGAGGAATCGAGGATGAGCAGTTCTTC. It codes for CAWSQGGIEDEQFF.

V is TRBV4-3 and J is TRBJ2-5, with 9 bases fitting TRBD2. The germline gives CDR1 LGHNA, CDR2 YSLEER. The trim removed 0 bases at V and 4 bases at J, leaving 12 bases unmatched. CDR3 size: 18 residues. The CDR3 DNA follows: TGCGCCAGCAGCCAAGATCTTCGGGTAGCGGGAGTCGCAGAGACCCAGTACTTC. This codes for CASSQDLRVAGVAETQYF.

V is TRBV6-1 and J is TRBJ2-1; 8 nucleotides match TRBD2. Germline V gene lookup returns CDR1 MNHNS and CDR2 SASEGT. This CDR3 has 15 residues. The junction had 4 bases not matched to a gene; V was cut back by 6 bases and J by 0 bases. The CDR3 loop is CASRLAESSYNEQFF. The CDR3 nucleotides read TGTGCCAGCAGACTAGCGGAGAGCTCCTACAATGAGCAGTTCTTC.

J is TRBJ2-1 and V is TRBV7-2; the D gene is possibly TRBD2 (5 bases). The germline V gene encodes CDR1 SGHTA and CDR2 FQGNSA. This CDR3 region has 15 residues. The germline V and J ends were trimmed by 1 base and 7 bases, with 14 bases remaining between them. The DNA of the CDR3 is TGTGCCAGCAGCTTAGGGTCCGGGAACGGGAATGAGCAGTTCTTC. Encoded protein: CASSLGSGNGNEQFF.

The rearrangement uses TRBV10-3 and TRBJ1-1; D may be TRBD1 (6 bases). The CDR3 loop spans 11 amino acids. Germline V CDR1 and CDR2: ENHRY, SYGVKD. V was pared by 10 bases and J by 7 bases, with 13 bases between. CDR3 nucleotide sequence: TGTGCCACCCGACAGGACCTTGAAGCTTTCTTT. Protein: CATRQDLEAFF.

This clone was seen only once. The chain links TRBV7-2 to TRBJ2-1; no firm D call. This CDR3 spans 13 amino acids. Germline loops: CDR1 SGHTA, CDR2 FQGNSA. Trimming removed 1 base at V and 4 bases at J, with 5 bases between. The CDR3 DNA is TGTGCCAGCAGCTTAGTCCGGTACAATGAGCAGTTCTTC. Translation: CASSLVRYNEQFF.

This CDR3 reads CASSVALGQGIINEQFF. The CDR3 nucleotides are TGTGCCAGCAGCGTGGCCCTGGGACAGGGAATAATCAATGAGCAGTTCTTC. The chain joins TRBV9 to TRBJ2-1, with 9 bases aligning to TRBD1. The CDR3 has 17 residues. Germline CDR1 SGDLS, CDR2 YYNGEE. Trimming removed 2 bases from V and 6 bases from J; junction bases left unmatched: 12.

This chain links TRBV18 with TRBJ1-4; D is undetermined. Germline values: CDR1 KGHSH, CDR2 LQKENI. Trimming stripped 6 bases from V and 8 bases from J, with 13 bases between. The CDR3 is 13 residues long. The CDR3 nucleotides are TGTGCCAGCTCGGAGGGTTTCTCAGAAAAACTGTTTTTT. It is translated as CASSEGFSEKLFF. Based on the CDR3 plus reference TRBV18 and TRBJ1-4, the full variable domain is NAGVMQNPRHLVRRRGQEARLRCSPMKGHSHVYWYRQLPEEGLKFMVYLQKENIIDESGMPKERFSAEFPKEGPSILRIQQVVRGDSAAYFCASSEGFSEKLFFGSGTQLSVL.